This passage covers 22 T cell receptor beta chains from one sample sequenced in a study. TCRdb analysed the 5' RACE reads with MiXCR anew, one entry per CDR3 protein. The table lists several thousand distinct CDR3 sequences, about 31% of them singletons. Sequenced input: memory CD4+ T cells sorted from a lymph node. Regarding subset: memory CD4+ T cells, CD4+CD45RO+CD25-. The receptors were gathered from a female donor with breast cancer.

This clonotype was seen a few times. Likely a read error: the CDR3 ends without its conserved phenylalanine or tryptophan. V and J are TRBV24-1 and TRBJ2-1; 12 positions match TRBD2. The CDR3 runs 17 residues. The trim removed 4 bases at V and 9 bases at J, leaving 12 bases unmatched. Germline V lookup: CDR1 KGHDR, CDR2 SFDVKD. The CDR3 bases are TGTGCCACCAGTGAAGTAAAGACTAGCGGGAGAGGGTCTGAGCAGTTCCCC. Its translation is CATSEVKTSGRGSEQFP.

By share, this clonotype counts as medium-sized (0.01 to 0.1%). V and J are TRBV29-1 and TRBJ2-2; D is unresolved. Germline values: CDR1 SQVTM, CDR2 ANQGSEA. V lost 4 bases and J lost 3, with 9 bases in between. There are 13 residues in the CDR3. The CDR3 sequence: CSVGEVYTGELFF. As DNA, the CDR3 is TGCAGCGTTGGCGAGGTATACACCGGGGAGCTGTTTTTT.

The rearrangement uses TRBV12-3 or TRBV12-4 and TRBJ2-1; a possible D gene is TRBD2 (6 bases). The CDR3 extends over 15 amino acids. Trimming removed 3 bases from V and 0 bases from J, with 9 bases in between. The CDR3 coding sequence is TGTGCCAGCAGTTTGGCGGGAAACTCCTACAATGAGCAGTTCTTC. Translation gives CASSLAGNSYNEQFF.

To note about this clonotype: This may be a read error: a much more frequent sequence differs by one nucleotide. The V gene is TRBV10-3, the J gene TRBJ2-1, with D hard to call. CDR1 and CDR2 from the germline V gene are ENHRY and SYGVKD. The CDR3 runs to 10 residues. The CDR3 is CATRGNEQLF. CDR3 sequence (DNA): TGTGCCACCAGAGGCAATGAGCAGCTCTTC.

The table lists this clonotype with many counts. The final CDR3 position lacks the conserved phenylalanine or tryptophan, pointing to a likely read error. The J gene is TRBJ1-2, the V gene TRBV12-3 or TRBV12-4; 7 bases map to TRBD1. V lost 5 bases and J lost 8; bases outside the gene matches: 11. The CDR3 sequence is 14 residues long. DNA for the CDR3: TGTGCCAGCAGTCCCTGGACAGGACCGGGAGGCTACACCCTG. Protein product: CASSPWTGPGGYTL.

This clonotype counts as medium-sized. The chain uses TRBV20-1 and TRBJ2-7; 15 nucleotides match TRBD2. V lost 5 bases and J lost 1; bases outside the gene matches: 6. The CDR3 loop spans 16 amino acids. Germline V gene sequence: CDR1 DFQATT, CDR2 SNEGSKA (reference sequence). The DNA of the CDR3 is TGCAGTGCTGCCGGGACTAGCGGGAGGCCATCCTACGAGCAGTACTTC. Protein sequence: CSAAGTSGRPSYEQYF.

The table lists this clonotype with a few counts. Since a much larger clone is just one base distant, this may be a read error. The rearrangement joins TRBV24-1 to TRBJ2-7; the D gene is possibly TRBD2 (5 bases). Trimming cost V 7 bases and J 5 bases, with 14 bases left between them. There are 13 residues in the CDR3. The germline gives CDR1 KGHDR, CDR2 SFDVKD. DNA for the CDR3: TGTGCCACCAGGGATCGACACGGGAACGAGCAGTACTTC. This sequence encodes CATRDRHGNEQYF.

This clonotype is medium-sized within its sample. The chain couples TRBV28 to TRBJ2-5; D perhaps matches TRBD2 (5 bases). This CDR3 has 15 residues. Germline V CDR1 and CDR2: MDHEN, SYDVKM. Trimming removed 6 bases at V and 0 bases at J, with 14 bases between. As DNA, the CDR3 is TGTGCCAGCAGATCAAAGGGAGACAACCAAGAGACCCAGTACTTC. Amino acid sequence: CASRSKGDNQETQYF.

The chain recombines TRBV9 with TRBJ2-1; TRBD2 agrees at 11 bases. CDR1 is SGDLS and CDR2 is YYNGEE in the germline V gene. Losses at the gene ends were 3 bases for V and 12 bases for J; bases not matched to a gene: 14. This CDR3 has 16 amino acids. CDR3 sequence reads: CASSGRLAGRPYGQFF. The CDR3 DNA is TGTGCCAGCAGCGGAAGACTAGCGGGAAGGCCCTATGGGCAGTTCTTC.

Note on this clonotype: A much larger clone differs from this one at a single base, so this may be a read error. J is TRBJ2-5 and V is TRBV6-1; TRBD2 matches 11 bases. There are 16 residues in the CDR3. In germline, CDR1 is MNHNS, CDR2 SASEGT. V shed 5 bases, J shed 4 bases, and the junction held 9 bases outside the gene matches. As DNA, the CDR3 is TGTGCCAGCAGTACTCGACTAGCGGGATATTCAGAGACCCAGTACTTC. It specifies CASSTRLAGYSETQYF.

The CDR3 sequence: CASRDRVNQPLHF. CDR3 DNA: TGTGCCAGCAGGGACAGGGTCAATCAGCCCCTCCACTTT. This rearrangement joins TRBV12-3 or TRBV12-4 to TRBJ1-6; 8 nucleotides line up with TRBD1. The CDR3 loop spans 13 amino acids. With V trimmed by 6 bases and J by 13 bases, 8 bases remained unmatched.

The chain has TRBV5-1 and TRBJ1-2; D not resolved. Trimming left V 0 bases short and J 4 bases short, with 4 bases between. CDR3 length: 12 amino acids. Germline CDR1 is SGHRS and CDR2 is YFSETQ. CDR3 amino acids: CASSLEGYGYTF. CDR3 coding DNA: TGCGCCAGCAGCTTGGAGGGCTATGGCTACACCTTC.

This clonotype has at least ten counts. This chain links TRBV6-5 with TRBJ2-3; 9 nucleotides line up with TRBD1. The ends lost 2 bases at V and 3 bases at J; junction bases unmatched: 6. The CDR3 contains 16 residues. Germline values: CDR1 MNHEY, CDR2 SVGAGI. This chain's CDR3 is CASSYHGTGRTDTQYF. The CDR3, as DNA: TGTGCCAGCAGTTACCATGGGACAGGGAGGACAGATACGCAGTATTTT.

The CDR3 DNA is TGTGCCAGCAGTCGCCCAGGGGATTCACCCCTCCACTTT. Amino acid sequence: CASSRPGDSPLHF. V is TRBV12-3 or TRBV12-4 and J is TRBJ1-6, with D possibly matching TRBD1 (6 bases). The V end lost 5 bases, the J end lost 8 bases, and 10 bases lay between the germline ends. The CDR3 has 13 residues.

Sample share makes this clonotype medium-sized. The rearrangement joins TRBV5-1 to TRBJ2-1, with D perhaps matching TRBD2 (5 bases). Germline CDR1 SGHRS, CDR2 YFSETQ. This CDR3 has 15 amino acids. Trimming took off 2 bases at V and 2 bases at J, with 11 bases between the two ends. The CDR3 coding sequence is TGCGCCAGCAGCTTAGATTTGGGAGCCTACAATGAGCAGTTCTTC. The encoded protein is CASSLDLGAYNEQFF.

By frequency in the sample, this clonotype is medium-sized. J is TRBJ2-7 and V is TRBV18; tentatively, D is TRBD1 or TRBD2 (5 bases each). This CDR3 has 17 residues. CDR1 is KGHSH and CDR2 is LQKENI in the germline V gene. V lost 4 bases to trimming and J lost 6 bases, with 25 bases between them. The CDR3 DNA is TGTGCCAGCTCACTAGACGGGACGTACGGGCCCTTAATCGAGCAGTACTTC. Translating it yields CASSLDGTYGPLIEQYF.

A remark on this clonotype: A much bigger clone sits one base away, suggesting this may be a read error. The chain carries TRBV29-1 and TRBJ2-7; no clear D gene. CDR1 is SQVTM, CDR2 ANQGSEA, per germline. CDR3 length: 14 residues. Deletions cut 8 bases from V and 5 bases from J, with 22 bases between. This chain's CDR3 is CSSKHCRSFNEQYF. In DNA, the CDR3 is TGCAGCTCCAAGCATTGCAGGTCCTTCAACGAGCAGTACTTC.

This chain connects TRBV2 to TRBJ1-5, with TRBD1 matching over 8 bases. Trimming removed 8 bases from V and 7 bases from J; junction bases left unmatched: 10. This CDR3 region has 14 residues. The germline CDR1 and CDR2 sequences are SNHLY and FYNNEI. The CDR3 here is CASDSDRARQPQHF. For the CDR3, the DNA is TGTGCCAGCGACTCGGACAGGGCGAGGCAGCCCCAGCATTTT.

Notes on this clonotype: The junction shows a germline mismatch at one end, possibly a read error. The gene calls are TRBV20-1 and TRBJ1-1, with 7 bases matching TRBD1. Per germline, CDR1 DFQATT and CDR2 SNEGSKA (reference sequence). This CDR3 contains 16 residues. CDR3 in DNA: TGCAGTGCTAGAGCTCCGACAGGGAGGATGAACGCTGAAGCTTTCTTT. The encoded protein is CSARAPTGRMNAEAFF.

This clonotype was picked up many times. The chain joins TRBV12-3 or TRBV12-4 to TRBJ2-5; possibly TRBD1 for D (5 bases). CDR3 length: 16 amino acids. The germline V and J ends were trimmed by 6 bases and 4 bases, with 21 bases remaining between them. Here the CDR3 reads CASSQPRLGVGETQYF. The CDR3 DNA reads as TGTGCCAGCAGCCAACCACGTCTAGGGGTAGGAGAGACCCAGTACTTC.

This clonotype was counted only a few times. J is TRBJ2-5 and V is TRBV4-2, with TRBD2 identical over 9 bases. The germline gives CDR1 LGHNA, CDR2 YNFKEQ. This CDR3 region has 19 residues. V was clipped by 2 bases and J by 4 bases; unmatched bases: 17. Written as DNA, the CDR3 is TGTGCCAGCAGCCAATCAAGGTGGCGGGAGGGCCGTATAAGAGAGACCCAGTACTTC. Translating it yields CASSQSRWREGRIRETQYF.

This clonotype was counted ten times or more. The chain carries TRBV4-1 and TRBJ1-2, with unresolved D. CDR1 is MGHRA and CDR2 is YSYEKL in the germline V gene. This CDR3 comprises 15 residues. Trimming took off 1 base at V and 1 base at J, with 10 bases between the two ends. DNA for the CDR3: TGCGCCAGCAGCCAAGGCATAATTAATAACTATGGCTACACCTTC. Its protein product is CASSQGIINNYGYTF.